Listed here are 21 T cell receptor beta chains from one sample, sequenced in a study of blood T cell repertoires in COVID-19 (dated by TCRdb to 2019 to 2021). The library relied on the immunoSEQ multiplex PCR assay. TCRdb's version of the immuneACCESS table is confined to in-frame rearrangements and falls short of the full clone set. An unresolved V gene accounts for under half of the shortfall where checked; the remainder is of unknown origin. In all, the sample holds approximately 54,000 clones, and roughly 86% of those were seen once. Roughly 15% of the sample lies in the top ten. Sequencing was carried out using peripheral blood. The source of these receptors is a human donor in a cohort sampled during active COVID-19.

V gene TRBV19 combines with J gene TRBJ2-6; TRBD1 aligns across 7 bases. Per the germline V gene, CDR1 is LNHDA and CDR2 is SQIVND (reference sequence). There are 17 residues in the CDR3. V dropped 9 bases and J dropped 2; count of bases not matched to a gene: 13. The CDR3 spells CARNYRDSQTGANVLTF. CDR3 nucleotide sequence: TGTGCCAGAAACTACCGGGACAGTCAAACTGGGGCCAACGTCCTGACTTTC. Drawing the rest from reference TRBV19 and TRBJ2-6, the complete variable domain is DGGITQSPKYLFRKEGQNVTLSCEQNLNHDAMYWYRQDPGQGLRLIYYSQIVNDFQKGDIAEGYSVSREKKESFPLTVTSAQKNPTAFYLCARNYRDSQTGANVLTFGAGSRLTVL.

The chain recombines TRBV30 with TRBJ1-4; 7 bases align to TRBD1. The CDR3 has 14 amino acids. Germline CDR1 is GTSNPN and CDR2 is SVGIG (reference sequence). V shed 1 base and J 8 bases; nucleotides not matched to a gene: 7. The CDR3 DNA reads TGTGCCTGGAGTGAGACAGGGCTTAGGGAAAAACTGTTTTTT. Translating it yields CAWSETGLREKLFF. The full variable domain, in which reference TRBV30 and TRBJ1-4 provide the parts outside the CDR3, is SQTIHQWPATLVQPVGSPLSLECTVEGTSNPNLYWYRQAAGRGLQLLFYSVGIGQISSEVPQNLSASRPQDRQFILSSKKLLLSDSGFYLCAWSETGLREKLFFGSGTQLSVL.

This clone was recorded only once. The chain joins TRBV4-1 to TRBJ1-6; TRBD1 agrees at 9 bases. V trimming: 2 bases; J trimming: 7 bases; junction bases outside the gene matches: 9. The CDR3 is 17 amino acids. Per the germline V gene, CDR1 is MGHRA and CDR2 is YSYEKL. The CDR3 nucleotides read TGCGCCAGCAGCCAAACGGGACAGGGACAATCGAATTCACCCCTCCACTTT. It is translated as CASSQTGQGQSNSPLHF.

Concerning this clone: One end of the junction is discordant with germline, which a read error may explain. This chain links TRBV6-5 with TRBJ2-7; D unclear. In germline, CDR1 is MNHEY, CDR2 SVGAGI. The length of the CDR3 is 14 residues. This chain's CDR3 is CASSDSAYTYEQYF. The CDR3 DNA sequence: TGTGCCAGCAGTGACTCGGCTTACACCTACGAGCAGTACTTC.

The CDR3 DNA reads as TGTGCCAGCAGCCCAGGGGTGAACACTGAAGCTTTCTTT. Translating it yields CASSPGVNTEAFF. The chain joins TRBV12-3 or TRBV12-4 to TRBJ1-1; D possibly corresponds to TRBD1 (6 bases). V lost 6 bases, J lost 0 bases, and 8 bases lay in between. The CDR3 totals 13 residues.

The chain employs TRBV5-5 and TRBJ1-2; 8 bases map to TRBD1. V lost 4 bases, J lost 1 base, and 6 bases stayed unmatched. The CDR3 totals 15 residues. Germline lookup yields CDR1 SGHKS and CDR2 YYEKEE (reference sequence). CDR3 sequence: CASSGGTGDNYGYTF. CDR3 in DNA: TGTGCCAGCAGCGGGGGGACAGGAGATAACTATGGCTACACCTTC.

The rearrangement links TRBV3-1 (or the pseudogene TRBV3-2) to TRBJ1-2; no definite D call. The CDR3 totals 12 residues. Germline assignment: CDR1 LGHDT and CDR2 YNNKEL (reference sequence). Trimming shortened V by 1 base and J by 12 bases, and 12 bases separated the two germline ends. The CDR3 bases are TGTGCCAGCAGCCAAGTCGAGGGCGGGAACACCTTC. Translating gives CASSQVEGGNTF.

The chain employs TRBV7-9 and TRBJ2-3, with TRBD2 as a possible D gene (6 bases). Per germline, CDR1 SEHNR and CDR2 FQNEAQ (reference sequence). The length of the CDR3 is 14 residues. V dropped 5 bases and J dropped 6 bases, with 15 bases sitting between them. CDR3 sequence reads: CASSGRSNTDTQYF. The CDR3, as DNA: TGTGCCAGCAGCGGGAGGTCCAACACCGATACGCAGTATTTT.

This chain joins TRBV10-3 and TRBJ2-1, with a possible D match to TRBD2 (5 bases). Deletions cut 8 bases from V and 4 bases from J, with 15 bases between. Germline CDR1 reads ENHRY; CDR2 reads SYGVKD. The CDR3 runs 14 residues. Here the CDR3 reads CAIGPGFQYNEQFF. CDR3 nucleotides: TGTGCCATCGGCCCGGGGTTTCAGTACAATGAGCAGTTCTTC.

This chain links TRBV6-5 with TRBJ2-7; a weak D match, TRBD1 (6 bases). Trimming left V 5 bases short and J 5 bases short, with 13 bases between. This CDR3 is built from 13 residues. Germline V gene lookup returns CDR1 MNHEY and CDR2 SVGAGI. This chain's CDR3 is CASSTGYRNEQYF. CDR3 nucleotide sequence: TGTGCCAGCAGTACAGGGTATCGAAACGAGCAGTACTTC.

The chain has TRBV24-1 and TRBJ2-3; possible D gene TRBD2, 5 bases. The CDR3 totals 16 residues. Germline CDR1 KGHDR, CDR2 SFDVKD. The V end lost 3 bases, the J end lost 1 base, and 13 bases lay between the germline ends. Written as DNA, the CDR3 is TGTGCCACCAGTGATGGGAGAACCTTTGGCACAGATACGCAGTATTTT. This codes for CATSDGRTFGTDTQYF.

The V call is TRBV3-1 (or the pseudogene TRBV3-2), the J call TRBJ2-5; TRBD2 matches at 7 bases. CDR1 and CDR2 from the germline V gene are LGHDT and YNNKEL (reference sequence). This CDR3 is 16 amino acids long. V lost 5 bases to trimming and J lost 5 bases; unmatched junction nucleotides: 14. The CDR3 loop is CASSNSLAEGFETQYF. Written as DNA, the CDR3 is TGTGCCAGCAGCAACTCTCTAGCGGAGGGTTTCGAGACCCAGTACTTC.

V is TRBV29-1 and J is TRBJ1-1, with D tentatively TRBD1 (5 bases). The V gene's germline CDR1 is SQVTM and CDR2 ANQGSEA. V gave up 5 bases and J gave up 7 bases, with 8 bases separating them. The CDR3 consists of 10 residues. DNA of the CDR3: TGCAGCGTTTACAGGAGTGAAGCTTTCTTT. As protein: CSVYRSEAFF.

The chain has TRBV4-3 and TRBJ1-4; a possible D gene is TRBD1 (5 bases). In germline, CDR1 is LGHNA, CDR2 YSLEER. The V end lost 0 bases, the J end lost 2 bases, and 10 bases lay between the germline ends. The CDR3 is 16 amino acids. Here the CDR3 reads CASSQDLAGTNEKLFF. CDR3 nucleotide sequence: TGCGCCAGCAGCCAAGATCTGGCAGGGACTAATGAAAAACTGTTTTTT.

This chain uses TRBV7-6 with TRBJ2-5; perhaps TRBD1 as D (8 bases). Germline lookup yields CDR1 SGHVS and CDR2 FNYEAQ. V lost 6 bases and J 3 bases, leaving 23 bases between the germline ends. The CDR3 spans 17 residues. For the CDR3, the DNA is TGTGCCAGCAGTTACAGGGGGACCGGGACTAACAAAGAGACCCAGTACTTC. Protein: CASSYRGTGTNKETQYF.

The V call is TRBV11-3, the J call TRBJ2-1; 9 bases line up with TRBD2. V trimming: 2 bases; J trimming: 4 bases; junction bases outside the gene matches: 6. Germline CDR1 SGHNT, CDR2 YENEEA. The CDR3 is 16 amino acids. CDR3 sequence (DNA): TGTGCCAGCAGCTTAAATAGCGGGAGTAGTTACAATGAGCAGTTCTTC. Residues: CASSLNSGSSYNEQFF.

V is TRBV19 and J is TRBJ2-1; TRBD1 might be the D (5 bases). From germline, CDR1 is LNHDA and CDR2 SQIVND (reference sequence). This CDR3 has 13 residues. V was clipped by 0 bases and J by 8 bases, with 8 bases between them. The CDR3 DNA sequence: TGTGCCAGTAGTATAGACAGGGAAGATGAGCAGTTCTTC. Residues: CASSIDREDEQFF. Full variable domain (missing parts from reference TRBV19 and TRBJ2-1): DGGITQSPKYLFRKEGQNVTLSCEQNLNHDAMYWYRQDPGQGLRLIYYSQIVNDFQKGDIAEGYSVSREKKESFPLTVTSAQKNPTAFYLCASSIDREDEQFFGPGTRLTVL.

This clone was observed a handful of times. The chain couples TRBV21-1 to TRBJ2-7; TRBD2, as called in the table, went unchecked against the DNA. TRBV21-1 is a listed pseudogene. The CDR3 loop spans 12 amino acids. The CDR3 sequence is CASSKPPYEQYF. The DNA for the CDR3 is TGTGCCAGCAGCAAACCTCCCTACGAGCAGTACTTC.

The V and J genes are TRBV7-2 and TRBJ2-4, with 8 bases that match TRBD1. The V segment lost 5 bases and the J segment 2 bases; nucleotides outside the gene matches: 11. In germline, CDR1 is SGHTA, CDR2 FQGNSA. The CDR3 length is 17 residues. DNA for the CDR3: TGTGCCAGCAGCCTACCCGCTCGGACAGGGACCAAAAACATTCAGTACTTC. Translated, it gives CASSLPARTGTKNIQYF.

The chain employs TRBV9 and TRBJ2-5; TRBD1 matches at 8 bases. J gave up 4 bases and V 2 bases, and 7 bases lay outside the gene matches. CDR3 length: 15 amino acids. Germline values: CDR1 SGDLS, CDR2 YYNGEE. CDR3 DNA: TGTGCCAGCAGCGTTGATTCCGGGACAGGAGAGACCCAGTACTTC. As protein: CASSVDSGTGETQYF.

The J gene is TRBJ1-1, the V gene TRBV14; no firm D call. This CDR3 contains 13 residues. Trimming left V 1 base short and J 6 bases short, with 9 bases between. The V gene's germline CDR1 is SGHDN and CDR2 FVKESK. This CDR3 reads CASSQVYLSEAFF. The CDR3 DNA sequence: TGTGCCAGCAGCCAAGTATATCTATCTGAAGCTTTCTTT.